A selection of T cell receptor beta chains follows, all from one sample in a study of blood T cell repertoires in COVID-19. The table came from immunoSEQ multiplex PCR; TCRdb's copy has only in-frame clones and leaves some out. The sample lists 90,000 to 120,000 clones, 70% to 90% occurring once. Sequenced sample: peripheral blood. The receptors were sampled from a man aged 50 to 59 with active or convalescent COVID-19. CDR3s include the opening cysteine and the closing phenylalanine or tryptophan. Each record gives: D gene, CDR3 length, clone size, J gene, V gene, CDR3 protein, CDR3 DNA. D genes are given only for firm matches. Some rows mark clone size as missing; the rest say once, few, many or name a class of expanded clone.

d_call: NA
cdr3_length: 13
clone_size: few
j_call: TRBJ1-1
v_call: TRBV28
cdr3_aa: CASRYTGFAEAFF
cdr3_nt: TGTGCCAGCAGATACACAGGGTTTGCTGAAGCTTTCTTT

d_call: NA
cdr3_length: 16
clone_size: NA
j_call: TRBJ1-1
v_call: TRBV7-9
cdr3_aa: CASRLLRSRENTEAFF
cdr3_nt: TGTGCCAGCAGACTCCTCCGATCGAGGGAGAACACTGAAGCTTTCTTT

d_call: NA
cdr3_length: 11
clone_size: once
j_call: TRBJ2-7
v_call: TRBV19
cdr3_aa: CASKRSYEQYF
cdr3_nt: TGTGCCAGTAAGAGGTCCTACGAGCAGTACTTC

d_call: TRBD2
cdr3_length: 16
clone_size: NA
j_call: TRBJ2-7
v_call: TRBV5-1
cdr3_aa: CASSLVLAGGSYEQYF
cdr3_nt: TGCGCCAGCAGCTTGGTTCTAGCGGGAGGCTCCTACGAGCAGTACTTC

d_call: NA
cdr3_length: 13
clone_size: NA
j_call: TRBJ2-7
v_call: TRBV7-2
cdr3_aa: CASSSGGASGQYF
cdr3_nt: TGTGCCAGCAGCTCAGGCGGGGCCAGCGGGCAGTACTTC

d_call: TRBD1
cdr3_length: 14
clone_size: NA
j_call: TRBJ1-5
v_call: TRBV19
cdr3_aa: CASRDRVGNQPQHF
cdr3_nt: TGTGCCAGTAGAGACAGGGTAGGTAATCAGCCCCAGCATTTT

d_call: TRBD1
cdr3_length: 14
clone_size: NA
j_call: TRBJ1-1
v_call: TRBV6-5
cdr3_aa: CASIRGQGETEAFF
cdr3_nt: TGTGCCAGCATTAGGGGACAGGGGGAGACTGAAGCTTTCTTT

d_call: NA
cdr3_length: 13
clone_size: NA
j_call: TRBJ1-1
v_call: TRBV19
cdr3_aa: CASRASRGTEAFF
cdr3_nt: TGTGCCAGTAGGGCCTCCAGGGGCACTGAAGCTTTCTTT

d_call: TRBD1
cdr3_length: 14
clone_size: NA
j_call: TRBJ1-6
v_call: TRBV6-1
cdr3_aa: CASSELDRGSPLHF
cdr3_nt: TGTGCCAGCAGTGAACTTGACAGGGGTTCACCCCTCCACTTT

d_call: TRBD2
cdr3_length: 15
clone_size: NA
j_call: TRBJ2-3
v_call: TRBV5-6
cdr3_aa: CASIIYGRATDTQYF
cdr3_nt: TGTGCCAGCATTATATACGGGAGGGCCACAGATACGCAGTATTTT

d_call: NA
cdr3_length: 16
clone_size: NA
j_call: TRBJ2-7
v_call: TRBV10-3
cdr3_aa: CAISEAADRASYEQYF
cdr3_nt: TGTGCCATCAGTGAAGCGGCGGACAGAGCCTCCTACGAGCAGTACTTC

d_call: NA
cdr3_length: 14
clone_size: NA
j_call: TRBJ1-4
v_call: TRBV24-1
cdr3_aa: CATSDGNLGGKLFF
cdr3_nt: TGTGCCACCAGTGATGGCAACCTCGGAGGAAAACTGTTTTTT

d_call: NA
cdr3_length: 14
clone_size: few
j_call: TRBJ1-5
v_call: TRBV19
cdr3_aa: CASSIWQGNQPQHF
cdr3_nt: TGTGCCAGTAGTATATGGCAAGGCAATCAGCCCCAGCATTTT

d_call: TRBD2
cdr3_length: 16
clone_size: NA
j_call: TRBJ2-1
v_call: TRBV7-9
cdr3_aa: CASSLGASGRLNEQFF
cdr3_nt: TGTGCCAGCAGCTTGGGGGCTAGCGGGAGGTTAAATGAGCAGTTCTTC

d_call: NA
cdr3_length: 15
clone_size: NA
j_call: TRBJ1-2
v_call: TRBV27
cdr3_aa: CASRPPGGGVRGYTF
cdr3_nt: TGTGCCAGCAGACCCCCGGGGGGGGGTGTCAGAGGCTACACCTTC

d_call: NA
cdr3_length: 14
clone_size: NA
j_call: TRBJ1-3
v_call: TRBV10-3
cdr3_aa: CAITGDISGNTIYF
cdr3_nt: TGTGCCATCACTGGGGACATCTCTGGAAACACCATATATTTT

d_call: TRBD2
cdr3_length: 15
clone_size: NA
j_call: TRBJ2-5
v_call: TRBV7-2
cdr3_aa: CASSLVAGGRETQYF
cdr3_nt: TGTGCCAGCAGCTTAGTAGCGGGGGGGCGAGAGACCCAGTACTTC

d_call: TRBD1
cdr3_length: 18
clone_size: NA
j_call: TRBJ1-2
v_call: TRBV9
cdr3_aa: CASSVYLGTGLRDYGYTF
cdr3_nt: TGTGCCAGCAGCGTATACCTCGGGACAGGGCTCCGGGACTATGGCTACACCTTC

d_call: NA
cdr3_length: 11
clone_size: once
j_call: TRBJ1-2
v_call: TRBV20-1
cdr3_aa: CSASEAPIYTF
cdr3_nt: TGCAGTGCTAGTGAAGCCCCGATTTACACCTTC

d_call: TRBD2
cdr3_length: 17
clone_size: NA
j_call: TRBJ2-3
v_call: TRBV28
cdr3_aa: CASSLSVLAGEADTQYF
cdr3_nt: TGTGCCAGCAGTTTAAGCGTTCTAGCGGGAGAGGCAGATACGCAGTATTTT

d_call: NA
cdr3_length: 14
clone_size: few
j_call: TRBJ1-5
v_call: TRBV28
cdr3_aa: CASLGGGSNQPQHF
cdr3_nt: TGTGCCAGCCTAGGGGGGGGAAGCAATCAGCCCCAGCATTTT

d_call: TRBD1
cdr3_length: 16
clone_size: NA
j_call: TRBJ1-6
v_call: TRBV3-1/TRBV3-2
cdr3_aa: CASSPTGTAYNSPLHF
cdr3_nt: TGTGCCAGCAGCCCCACCGGGACAGCCTATAATTCACCCCTCCACTTT

d_call: NA
cdr3_length: 14
clone_size: NA
j_call: TRBJ2-7
v_call: TRBV27
cdr3_aa: CASSLRTGGDEQYF
cdr3_nt: TGTGCCAGCAGTTTAAGGACGGGCGGGGACGAGCAGTACTTC

d_call: TRBD2
cdr3_length: 16
clone_size: NA
j_call: TRBJ2-1
v_call: TRBV5-4
cdr3_aa: CASSLGTSGNYNEQFF
cdr3_nt: TGTGCCAGCAGCCTAGGGACTAGCGGGAACTACAATGAGCAGTTCTTC

d_call: TRBD2
cdr3_length: 15
clone_size: few
j_call: TRBJ2-1
v_call: TRBV10-2
cdr3_aa: CASSGALAGSNEQFF
cdr3_nt: TGCGCCAGCAGTGGGGCACTAGCGGGGTCCAATGAGCAGTTCTTC

d_call: TRBD1
cdr3_length: 14
clone_size: NA
j_call: TRBJ1-2
v_call: TRBV6-2/TRBV6-3
cdr3_aa: CASSYPDRVVGYTF
cdr3_nt: TGTGCCAGCAGTTACCCCGACAGGGTTGTTGGCTACACCTTC

d_call: NA
cdr3_length: 17
clone_size: NA
j_call: TRBJ2-2
v_call: TRBV15
cdr3_aa: CATSRDLAKTNTGELFF
cdr3_nt: TGTGCCACCAGCAGAGACTTGGCCAAAACGAACACCGGGGAGCTGTTTTTT

d_call: NA
cdr3_length: 13
clone_size: NA
j_call: TRBJ1-2
v_call: TRBV4-3
cdr3_aa: CASSQDQYYGYTF
cdr3_nt: TGCGCCAGCAGCCAAGATCAATACTATGGCTACACCTTC

d_call: TRBD1
cdr3_length: 17
clone_size: NA
j_call: TRBJ1-5
v_call: TRBV6-6
cdr3_aa: CASSPRSGTGGAQPQHF
cdr3_nt: TGTGCCAGCAGTCCCCGCTCCGGGACAGGGGGCGCTCAGCCCCAGCATTTT

d_call: TRBD1
cdr3_length: 14
clone_size: NA
j_call: TRBJ1-1
v_call: TRBV5-1
cdr3_aa: CASSPRTGEGRAFF
cdr3_nt: TGCGCCAGCAGCCCCAGGACAGGGGAAGGGCGAGCTTTCTTT

d_call: NA
cdr3_length: 13
clone_size: once
j_call: TRBJ2-7
v_call: TRBV7-9
cdr3_aa: CASSLGVPYEQYF
cdr3_nt: TGTGCCAGCAGCTTAGGAGTTCCCTACGAGCAGTACTTC

d_call: TRBD1
cdr3_length: 13
clone_size: NA
j_call: TRBJ1-1
v_call: TRBV12-3/TRBV12-4
cdr3_aa: CASNVQGMSEAFF
cdr3_nt: TGTGCCAGCAACGTACAGGGGATGAGTGAAGCTTTCTTT

d_call: TRBD1
cdr3_length: 12
clone_size: NA
j_call: TRBJ2-1
v_call: TRBV30
cdr3_aa: CAWSVQGGKQFF
cdr3_nt: TGTGCCTGGAGTGTACAGGGGGGTAAGCAGTTCTTC

d_call: NA
cdr3_length: 14
clone_size: NA
j_call: TRBJ1-2
v_call: TRBV28
cdr3_aa: CASSPPDRYYGYTF
cdr3_nt: TGTGCCAGCAGTCCCCCGGACAGATACTATGGCTACACCTTC

d_call: TRBD1
cdr3_length: 18
clone_size: NA
j_call: TRBJ2-3
v_call: TRBV10-2
cdr3_aa: CASNESTGTSMRTDTQYF
cdr3_nt: TGCGCCAGCAATGAGTCGACAGGGACATCGATGCGCACAGATACGCAGTATTTT

d_call: TRBD1
cdr3_length: 15
clone_size: NA
j_call: TRBJ1-2
v_call: TRBV5-1
cdr3_aa: CASSTRQGANYGYTF
cdr3_nt: TGCGCCAGCAGCACCCGACAGGGAGCTAACTATGGCTACACCTTC

d_call: NA
cdr3_length: 13
clone_size: NA
j_call: TRBJ2-7
v_call: TRBV11-2
cdr3_aa: CASSFMEWHEQYF
cdr3_nt: TGTGCCAGCAGCTTTATGGAGTGGCACGAGCAGTACTTC

d_call: TRBD1
cdr3_length: 13
clone_size: NA
j_call: TRBJ1-1
v_call: TRBV29-1
cdr3_aa: CSVMRQGNTEAFF
cdr3_nt: TGCAGCGTTATGAGACAGGGGAACACTGAAGCTTTCTTT

d_call: NA
cdr3_length: 13
clone_size: NA
j_call: TRBJ2-2
v_call: TRBV27
cdr3_aa: CASRPIGAGELFF
cdr3_nt: TGTGCCAGCAGACCTATAGGGGCCGGGGAGCTGTTTTTT

d_call: NA
cdr3_length: 15
clone_size: NA
j_call: TRBJ2-1
v_call: TRBV14
cdr3_aa: CASSQGWTKGNEQFF
cdr3_nt: TGTGCCAGCAGCCAAGGTTGGACTAAGGGCAATGAGCAGTTCTTC

d_call: NA
cdr3_length: 11
clone_size: NA
j_call: TRBJ2-1
v_call: TRBV28
cdr3_aa: CASNLELEQFF
cdr3_nt: TGTGCCAGCAATCTTGAACTGGAGCAGTTCTTC

d_call: TRBD2
cdr3_length: 13
clone_size: NA
j_call: TRBJ2-1
v_call: TRBV6-5
cdr3_aa: CASSFPAGNEQFF
cdr3_nt: TGTGCCAGCAGTTTTCCAGCGGGGAATGAGCAGTTCTTC

d_call: NA
cdr3_length: 15
clone_size: NA
j_call: TRBJ2-7
v_call: TRBV6-5
cdr3_aa: CASTRFRDTKWEQYF
cdr3_nt: TGTGCCAGCACCCGATTCCGGGACACCAAATGGGAGCAGTACTTC

d_call: TRBD1
cdr3_length: 15
clone_size: NA
j_call: TRBJ1-1
v_call: TRBV28
cdr3_aa: CASSLIVRGQGEAFF
cdr3_nt: TGTGCCAGCAGTTTAATAGTCAGGGGGCAAGGTGAAGCTTTCTTT

d_call: NA
cdr3_length: 13
clone_size: NA
j_call: TRBJ2-2
v_call: TRBV4-3
cdr3_aa: CASSLLPTGELFF
cdr3_nt: TGCGCCAGCAGCCTTCTCCCCACCGGGGAGCTGTTTTTT

d_call: NA
cdr3_length: 15
clone_size: NA
j_call: TRBJ2-2
v_call: TRBV4-3
cdr3_aa: CASSQEASNTGELFF
cdr3_nt: TGCGCCAGCAGCCAAGAGGCCTCGAACACCGGGGAGCTGTTTTTT

d_call: NA
cdr3_length: 18
clone_size: NA
j_call: TRBJ1-1
v_call: TRBV10-3
cdr3_aa: CAISGLVIGGTGITEAFF
cdr3_nt: TGTGCCATCAGTGGTTTAGTCATTGGGGGCACAGGGATAACTGAAGCTTTCTTT

d_call: TRBD2
cdr3_length: 16
clone_size: NA
j_call: TRBJ2-2
v_call: TRBV7-9
cdr3_aa: CASKVKNGLANGELFF
cdr3_nt: TGTGCCAGCAAAGTTAAAAACGGACTAGCCAACGGGGAGCTGTTTTTT

d_call: NA
cdr3_length: 14
clone_size: NA
j_call: TRBJ2-2
v_call: TRBV29-1
cdr3_aa: CSVRTGRDTGELFF
cdr3_nt: TGCAGCGTAAGGACTGGGCGGGACACCGGGGAGCTGTTTTTT

d_call: TRBD2
cdr3_length: 15
clone_size: NA
j_call: TRBJ2-1
v_call: TRBV6-1
cdr3_aa: CASSESLAGVGEQFF
cdr3_nt: TGTGCCAGCAGTGAAAGCCTAGCGGGAGTAGGGGAGCAGTTCTTC

d_call: NA
cdr3_length: 12
clone_size: NA
j_call: TRBJ1-2
v_call: TRBV28
cdr3_aa: CASSPHNYGYTF
cdr3_nt: TGTGCCAGCAGTCCCCATAACTATGGCTACACCTTC

d_call: TRBD2
cdr3_length: 13
clone_size: NA
j_call: TRBJ2-1
v_call: TRBV25-1
cdr3_aa: CASLAGVYNEQFF
cdr3_nt: TGTGCCAGCCTAGCGGGAGTGTACAATGAGCAGTTCTTC

d_call: NA
cdr3_length: 13
clone_size: NA
j_call: TRBJ2-3
v_call: TRBV5-4
cdr3_aa: CASSSAGFDTQYF
cdr3_nt: TGTGCCAGCAGCTCGGCGGGGTTTGATACGCAGTATTTT